This T cell receptor beta chain was sequenced in a study of Ad26.COV2.S vaccination and SARS-CoV-2 variants. Across the study: Ad26.COV2.S arm of COV1001 included the donor.

This clone was observed a few times. Clones were read by immunoSEQ multiplex PCR, and TCRdb kept only the in-frame ones, dropping some. The sample comprises roughly 400,000 clones, 80% to 95% of which are singletons, and around 4.5% rests with the top ten. The treatment: around 19 received Ad26.COV2.S at low or high dose, single or two shots; 5 received placebo; per-sample allocation not given. The investigators took samples on day 63 after the first vaccine or placebo injection. This CDR3 is built from 16 residues. From germline, CDR1 is LGHNA and CDR2 YNFKEQ. V shed 0 bases, J shed 4 bases, and the junction held 4 bases outside the gene matches.

V and J are TRBV4-2 and TRBJ1-1, with TRBD1 matching 11 bases. The TCR was taken from a person between 18 and 65 years old who received the Ad26.COV2.S COVID-19 vaccine or a placebo. This specimen consisted of peripheral blood, obtained in a trial of Ad26.COV2.S vaccine versus placebo. This chain's CDR3 is CASSQDTGTGGTEAFF. The CDR3 DNA sequence: TGTGCCAGCAGCCAAGATACCGGGACAGGGGGCACTGAAGCTTTCTTT.